This TCR beta chain was found in a study of shared clonotypes between healthy human individuals. Study findings and constraints: Generation probability values for non-shared clonotypes were lower than those for clonotypes shared by all four donors. The study's rarefaction showed incomplete sorted-subset sequencing despite large depth.

The naive CD8 fraction comprised CD45RO-negative cells positively selected for CCR7 and excluded terminally differentiated effector memory CD45RA+ cells. At deep level, the assay was performed. Assay used: immunoSEQ multiplex PCR; TCRdb lists only in-frame clones, some missing. The sample shows some 600,000 clones, around 96% of them seen only once. This clone was picked up a small number of times. Its antigen is not known. The same CDR3 arises from other DNA sequences in this sample as well. V lost 3 bases and J lost 2, with 8 bases in between. Per the germline V gene, CDR1 is SGDLS and CDR2 is YYNGEE. The CDR3 is made up of 13 amino acids.

Sample: naive CD8+ T cells sorted from blood. This TCR came from a woman younger than 45 in good health. This chain connects TRBV9 to TRBJ1-1; D is perhaps TRBD1 (6 bases). This CDR3 reads CASSEGGNTEAFF. The CDR3 nucleotides are TGTGCCAGCAGCGAGGGGGGTAACACTGAAGCTTTCTTT.